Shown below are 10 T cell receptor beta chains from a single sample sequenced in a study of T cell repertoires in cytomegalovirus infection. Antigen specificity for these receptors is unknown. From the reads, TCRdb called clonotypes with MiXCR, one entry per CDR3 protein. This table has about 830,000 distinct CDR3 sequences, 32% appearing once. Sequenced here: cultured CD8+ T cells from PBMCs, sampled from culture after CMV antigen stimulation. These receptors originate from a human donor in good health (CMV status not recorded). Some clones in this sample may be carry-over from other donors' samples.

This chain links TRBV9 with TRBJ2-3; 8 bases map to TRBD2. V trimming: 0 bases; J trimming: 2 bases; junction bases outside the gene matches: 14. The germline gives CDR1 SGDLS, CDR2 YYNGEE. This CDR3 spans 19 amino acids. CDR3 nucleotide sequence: TGTGCCAGCAGCGTAGCTGGGGTAGCGGGGCCCCCCCCCACAGATACGCAGTATTTT. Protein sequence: CASSVAGVAGPPPTDTQYF.

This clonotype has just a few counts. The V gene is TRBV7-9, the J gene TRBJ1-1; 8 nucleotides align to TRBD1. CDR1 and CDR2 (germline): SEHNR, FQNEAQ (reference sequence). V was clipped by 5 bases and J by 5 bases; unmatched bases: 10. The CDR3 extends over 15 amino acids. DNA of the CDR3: TGTGCCAGCAGCCCTACAGGGGGGGGGGTAACTGAAGCTTTCTTT. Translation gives CASSPTGGGVTEAFF.

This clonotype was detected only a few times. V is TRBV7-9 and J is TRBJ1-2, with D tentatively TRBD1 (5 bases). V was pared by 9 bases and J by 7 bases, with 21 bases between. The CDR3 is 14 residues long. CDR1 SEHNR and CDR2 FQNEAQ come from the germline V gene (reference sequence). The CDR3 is CASWSGNIAIGYTF. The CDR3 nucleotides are TGTGCCAGTTGGTCAGGGAATATAGCTATTGGCTACACCTTC. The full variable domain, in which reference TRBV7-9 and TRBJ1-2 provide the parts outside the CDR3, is DTGVSQNPRHKITKRGQNVTFRCDPISEHNRLYWYRQTLGQGPEFLTYFQNEAQLEKSRLLSDRFSAERPKGSFSTLEIQRTEQGDSAMYLCASWSGNIAIGYTFGSGTRLTVV.

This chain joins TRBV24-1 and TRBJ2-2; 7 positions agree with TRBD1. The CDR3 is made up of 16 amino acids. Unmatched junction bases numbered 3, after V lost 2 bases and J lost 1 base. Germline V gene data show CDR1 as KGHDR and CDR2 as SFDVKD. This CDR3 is CATSDSTGENTGELFF. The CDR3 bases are TGTGCCACCAGTGATTCAACAGGGGAGAACACCGGGGAGCTGTTTTTT.

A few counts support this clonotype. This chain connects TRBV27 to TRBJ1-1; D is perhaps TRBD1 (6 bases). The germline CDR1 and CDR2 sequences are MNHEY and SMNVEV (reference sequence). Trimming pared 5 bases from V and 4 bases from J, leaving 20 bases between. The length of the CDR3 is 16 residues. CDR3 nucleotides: TGTGCCAGCAGTCAAACCCTTCAGGGGTGGGCCACTGAAGCTTTCTTT. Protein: CASSQTLQGWATEAFF.

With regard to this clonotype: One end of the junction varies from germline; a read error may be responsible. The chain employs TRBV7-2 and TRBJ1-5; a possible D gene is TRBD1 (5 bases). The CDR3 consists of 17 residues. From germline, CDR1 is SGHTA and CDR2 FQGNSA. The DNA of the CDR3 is TGTGCCAACAGCCTCTTTTGGGGGGACCATAGCAATCAGCCCCAGCATTTT. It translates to CANSLFWGDHSNQPQHF.

CDR3: CATSPSGGASSPLHF. DNA for the CDR3: TGTGCCACCAGCCCTTCGGGAGGGGCGAGTTCACCCCTCCACTTT. This rearrangement joins TRBV15 to TRBJ1-6, with D possibly matching TRBD1 (5 bases). V was shortened by 5 bases and J by 9 bases, with 17 bases between the two germline ends. This CDR3 has 15 residues. Per germline, CDR1 LNHNV and CDR2 YYDKDF (reference sequence).

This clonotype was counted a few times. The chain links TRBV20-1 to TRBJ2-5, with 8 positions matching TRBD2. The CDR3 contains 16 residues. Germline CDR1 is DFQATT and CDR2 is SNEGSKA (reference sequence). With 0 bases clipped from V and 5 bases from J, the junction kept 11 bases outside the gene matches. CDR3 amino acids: CSARDTEGGGTETQYF. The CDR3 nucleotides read TGCAGTGCTAGAGATACGGAGGGCGGGGGGACTGAGACCCAGTACTTC.

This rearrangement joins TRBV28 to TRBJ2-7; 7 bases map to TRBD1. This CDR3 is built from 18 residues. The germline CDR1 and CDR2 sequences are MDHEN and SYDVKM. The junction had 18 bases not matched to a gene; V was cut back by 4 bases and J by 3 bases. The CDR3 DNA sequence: TGTGCCAGCAGTTCTTACGGAGGCCAACAGGGGACCGGCTACGAGCAGTACGTC. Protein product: CASSSYGGQQGTGYEQYV.

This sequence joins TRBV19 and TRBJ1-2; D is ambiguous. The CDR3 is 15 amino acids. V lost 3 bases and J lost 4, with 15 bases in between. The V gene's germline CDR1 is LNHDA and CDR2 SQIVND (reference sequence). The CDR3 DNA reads TGTGCCAGTAGTATCGACGACAAGGTGAGCTATGGCTACACCTTC. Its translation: CASSIDDKVSYGYTF.